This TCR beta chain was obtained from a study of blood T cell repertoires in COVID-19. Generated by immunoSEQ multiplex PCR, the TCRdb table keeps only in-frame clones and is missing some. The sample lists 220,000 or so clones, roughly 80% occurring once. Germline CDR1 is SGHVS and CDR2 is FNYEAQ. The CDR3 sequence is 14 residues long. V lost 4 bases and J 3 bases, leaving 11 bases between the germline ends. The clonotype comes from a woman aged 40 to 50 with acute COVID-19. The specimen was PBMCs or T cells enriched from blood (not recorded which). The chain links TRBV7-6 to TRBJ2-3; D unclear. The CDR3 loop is CASSSPLGTDTQYF. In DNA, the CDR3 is TGTGCCAGCAGCTCCCCCCTAGGTACAGATACGCAGTATTTT.